This T cell receptor beta chain is from a study of T cell responses to AZD1222 COVID-19 vaccine. For the study at large: Pooled samples include second doses given at about 4 or 12 weeks.

Germline V gene lookup returns CDR1 MGHRA and CDR2 YSYEKL. Between the trimmed V and J ends, which lost 1 base and 2 bases, there was a span of 7 bases. The length of the CDR3 is 14 residues. The study, taken as a whole, reports: Regions 160-218 and 743-854 dominated among vaccine-associated CD4 TCRs spanning spike. An increase in Spike-specific TCR breadth and depth was observed after two AZD1222 doses. Nearly half of spike-specific TCRs reportedly target unmutated variant regions.

Some clones are missing from TCRdb's copy, which holds only in-frame ones; the method was immunoSEQ multiplex PCR. Found here are 150,000 to 200,000 clones, 90% to 95% of them singletons; the top ten hold about 9%. Comment on this clone: Its antigen is not known.

The gene calls are TRBV4-1 and TRBJ2-3; tentative D call: TRBD1 (6 bases). This TCR derives from an adult in good health. Specimen: peripheral blood, collected on day 0 of AZD1222 vaccination. The CDR3 protein is CASSQGTVTDTQYF. CDR3 DNA sequence: TGCGCCAGCAGCCAAGGGACAGTCACAGATACGCAGTATTTT.